This T cell receptor (beta chain) is drawn from a study of T cell clonotyping in hematopoietic cell transplantation (dated by TCRdb to about 2021). Notes on the research overall: Pretransplant recipient samples were obtained after cytoreduction. Patient recruitment ran from 2015 to January 2017, and follow-up continued until late 2020 or death. A total of some 140 blood samples were gathered in the study from roughly 40 consecutive transplant recipients along with their related donors.

The sample's time point label is to be understood as: recipient sample about 28 days before transplant, after cytoreduction. Blood from recipients was drawn about 28 days before transplant and again at days 30, 100 and 180 after transplant. Nuclei Lysis Solution was used to extract genomic DNA from fresh or cryopreserved unfractionated peripheral blood mononuclear cells. TCR beta CDR3 regions were amplified from genomic DNA with the immunoSEQ assay, a bias-controlled multiplex PCR using V- and J-specific primers. A second PCR step added a proprietary barcode and Illumina adapter sequences to the CDR3 amplicons. CDR3 libraries were sequenced on an Illumina MiSeq instrument. Regarding the original processing steps: Export and quality control were handled in immunoSEQ Analyzer 3.0, while downstream analyses relied on R Bioconductor and Immunarch. Only productive rearrangements within the normalized downsampled data set were used in the calculation of repertoire metrics. In the normalized cohort, clonotypes with more than 5 templates were defined as pathologically expanded. The Inverse Simpson Index was used to measure repertoire diversity. To capture all clonotypes, CMV-specificity analyses were performed on the non-normalized data set. TCRdb holds this immuneACCESS table with in-frame rearrangements only. Some clones are missing; in checked studies, unresolved V genes explain under half, and the rest has no known cause. The V and J calls and clone size were taken over from that table, and D and trimming were inferred from the DNA. This sample lists 35,000 to 45,000 clones; roughly 94% were detected once. The leading ten clones occupy under 2% of the sample.

Beyond this particular receptor, the publication reports: After transplant, TCR diversity in recipients dropped, and pathologically expanded clonotypes climbed progressively between day 30 and day 180. Inverse Simpson Index values from donors and from recipients before transplant predicted broader TCR repertoire diversity after transplant. Sample size was limited, and cells were not sorted, so CD4 and CD8 repertoire contributions could not be separated. Only a small fraction of recipient repertoires overlapped donor repertoires, with over 95% appearing de novo at the given depth.

This clone was detected once. Its antigen has not been determined. No much larger clone is present one base from it, and per-base qualities are unavailable. V is shortened by 4 bases, J by 0 bases, and the region joining them spans 12 bases. CDR1 MNHEY and CDR2 SMNVEV were looked up in the germline V gene (reference sequence). Measured from the cysteine to the phenylalanine, the CDR3 is 15 residues long. Only CDR3 DNA is held: 45 bases, read in frame from base 1. The source material was peripheral blood mononuclear cells, sampled before stem cell transplant. The rearranged segments are TRBV27 and TRBJ2-5; perhaps TRBD2 is the D gene, with 5 bases matching. The clonotype originates from a man aged 35-49 years with chronic myeloid leukemia. Some clones in this sample may be carry-over from other donors' samples. DNA sequence: TGTGCCAGCAGTTGGGAGAGGGAGTACCAAGAGACCCAGTACTTC. Its translation reads: CASSWEREYQETQYF.